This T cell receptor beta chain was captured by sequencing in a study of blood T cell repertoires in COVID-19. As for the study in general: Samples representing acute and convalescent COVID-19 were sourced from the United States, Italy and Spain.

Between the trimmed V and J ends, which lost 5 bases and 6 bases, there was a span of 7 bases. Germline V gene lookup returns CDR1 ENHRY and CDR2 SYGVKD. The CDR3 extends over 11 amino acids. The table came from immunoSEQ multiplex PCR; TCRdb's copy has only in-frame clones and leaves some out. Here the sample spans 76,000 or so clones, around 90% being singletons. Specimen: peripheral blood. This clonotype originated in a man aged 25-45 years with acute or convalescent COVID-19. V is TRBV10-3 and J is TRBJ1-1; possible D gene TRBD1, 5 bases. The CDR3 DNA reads TGTGCCATCAGTCGGGACTCTGAAGCTTTCTTT. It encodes CAISRDSEAFF.